Detailed here is one T cell receptor (beta chain). Its antigen remains undetermined. Qualities for individual bases were not recorded, and no much larger clone is one base off. This specimen comes from a study of technical replicates of blood from a handful of donors (dated by TCRdb to 2016 to 2017). Libraries were constructed by the immunoSEQ multiplex PCR assay. Imported from immuneACCESS, the table was reduced by TCRdb to in-frame sequences with V and J called. These copies leave out some clones; in studies compared against another copy, an unresolved V gene accounts for under half, and the cause of the remainder is not known. This sample has approximately 70,000 clones in its table, and roughly 96% of those were observed once. The ten most abundant clones make up approximately 0.21% of the sample. What was sequenced was T cells isolated from PBMCs. The TCR originated in a human donor in good health.

The bases are TGTGCCAGCAGCCCGGGAGTCCCATCCTACGAGCAGTACTTC. Its protein is CASSPGVPSYEQYF. In this chain, TRBV7-2 is recombined with TRBJ2-7; TRBD2 is a weak D gene call, 6 bases matching. Taken from cysteine to phenylalanine, the CDR3 has 14 residues. Only CDR3 DNA remains: 42 bases, in frame from the first base. V is cut by 5 bases and J by 1 base, and the space between the germline ends is 12 bases. According to the germline V gene, CDR1 reads SGHTA and CDR2 reads FQGNSA.